The rows below give T cell receptor beta chains drawn from one sample of a study of blood T cell repertoires in COVID-19. Generated by immunoSEQ multiplex PCR, the TCRdb table keeps only in-frame clones and is missing some. Of about 100,000 clones listed, approximately 91% are singletons. The sequencing input was peripheral blood. The receptors derive from a man in his 60s with acute or convalescent COVID-19. CDR3s include the opening cysteine and the closing phenylalanine or tryptophan. D genes are given only for firm matches. Only part of the rows carry a size: once, few, many, or a class if the clone is expanded.

d_gene: TRBD1; abundance: once; j_gene: TRBJ1-1; v_gene: TRBV19; CDR3aa: CASSTRTGGSEAFF; CDR3nt: TGTGCCAGTAGTACCCGGACAGGGGGCAGTGAAGCTTTCTTT
d_gene: -; abundance: -; j_gene: TRBJ2-3; v_gene: TRBV5-1; CDR3aa: CASSLEGDSHTDTQYF; CDR3nt: TGCGCCAGCAGCTTGGAAGGGGACTCTCACACAGATACGCAGTATTTT
d_gene: -; abundance: -; j_gene: TRBJ1-5; v_gene: TRBV9; CDR3aa: CASSVQDSNQPQHF; CDR3nt: TGTGCCAGCAGCGTCCAGGATAGCAATCAGCCCCAGCATTTT
d_gene: TRBD1; abundance: -; j_gene: TRBJ1-5; v_gene: TRBV2; CDR3aa: CASSLGQSNQPQHF; CDR3nt: TGTGCCAGCAGTCTGGGACAGAGCAATCAGCCCCAGCATTTT
d_gene: TRBD1; abundance: -; j_gene: TRBJ2-7; v_gene: TRBV30; CDR3aa: CAWSRDRPYEQYF; CDR3nt: TGTGCCTGGAGTCGGGACAGGCCCTACGAGCAGTACTTC
d_gene: -; abundance: -; j_gene: TRBJ1-5; v_gene: TRBV2; CDR3aa: CASSEAGWAGMQPQHF; CDR3nt: TGTGCCAGCAGTGAAGCTGGGTGGGCAGGGATGCAGCCCCAGCATTTT
d_gene: TRBD2; abundance: -; j_gene: TRBJ2-1; v_gene: TRBV19; CDR3aa: CAASLAGINNEQFF; CDR3nt: TGTGCCGCCTCTCTAGCGGGAATAAACAATGAGCAGTTCTTC
d_gene: TRBD1; abundance: -; j_gene: TRBJ2-7; v_gene: TRBV28; CDR3aa: CASTGGLPYEQYF; CDR3nt: TGTGCCAGTACAGGGGGCCTCCCCTACGAGCAGTACTTC
d_gene: TRBD1; abundance: -; j_gene: TRBJ2-2; v_gene: TRBV24-1; CDR3aa: CASKRTGSGGELFF; CDR3nt: TGTGCCTCAAAACGGACAGGTAGTGGCGGGGAGCTGTTTTTT
d_gene: -; abundance: -; j_gene: TRBJ1-5; v_gene: TRBV14; CDR3aa: CASSQGGDQPQHF; CDR3nt: TGTGCCAGCAGCCAAGGGGGAGACCAGCCCCAGCATTTT
d_gene: TRBD1; abundance: -; j_gene: TRBJ1-2; v_gene: TRBV18; CDR3aa: CASSQAGTGGIANYGYTF; CDR3nt: TGTGCCAGCTCACAAGCCGGGACAGGGGGCATAGCTAACTATGGCTACACCTTC
d_gene: -; abundance: -; j_gene: TRBJ1-2; v_gene: TRBV23-1; CDR3aa: CASSQSGRQSYGYTF; CDR3nt: TGCGCCAGCAGTCAATCGGGCAGACAGTCCTATGGCTACACCTTC
d_gene: -; abundance: -; j_gene: TRBJ1-1; v_gene: TRBV6-6; CDR3aa: CASSSGQRGTEAFF; CDR3nt: TGTGCCAGCAGCTCAGGTCAACGGGGCACTGAAGCTTTCTTT
d_gene: -; abundance: -; j_gene: TRBJ2-3; v_gene: TRBV11-3; CDR3aa: CASSLQGESIGDTQYF; CDR3nt: TGTGCCAGCAGCTTACAGGGCGAAAGTATTGGAGATACGCAGTATTTT
d_gene: TRBD1; abundance: -; j_gene: TRBJ2-5; v_gene: TRBV5-1; CDR3aa: CASSSTGDGETQYF; CDR3nt: TGCGCCAGCAGCTCGACAGGGGACGGGGAGACCCAGTACTTC
d_gene: -; abundance: -; j_gene: TRBJ2-3; v_gene: TRBV10-3; CDR3aa: CAINPGRGNTQYF; CDR3nt: TGTGCCATCAACCCAGGGAGGGGGAATACGCAGTATTTT
d_gene: TRBD1; abundance: -; j_gene: TRBJ1-6; v_gene: TRBV5-1; CDR3aa: CASSSTQTGGNSPLHF; CDR3nt: TGCGCCAGCAGCTCCACCCAAACAGGGGGTAATTCACCCCTCCACTTT
d_gene: -; abundance: -; j_gene: TRBJ1-5; v_gene: TRBV6-1; CDR3aa: CASSESRQINQPQHF; CDR3nt: TGTGCCAGCAGTGAGTCAAGACAGATCAATCAGCCCCAGCATTTT
d_gene: TRBD1; abundance: -; j_gene: TRBJ1-2; v_gene: TRBV5-1; CDR3aa: CASSPDGQEYGYTF; CDR3nt: TGCGCCAGCAGCCCCGATGGACAGGAATATGGCTACACCTTC
d_gene: TRBD1; abundance: -; j_gene: TRBJ2-2; v_gene: TRBV18; CDR3aa: CASSHRDRLNTGELFF; CDR3nt: TGTGCCAGCTCCCACCGGGACAGACTTAACACCGGGGAGCTGTTTTTT
d_gene: TRBD1; abundance: once; j_gene: TRBJ2-3; v_gene: TRBV7-9; CDR3aa: CASSHARDRGADTQYF; CDR3nt: TGTGCCAGCAGCCATGCGAGGGACAGGGGAGCAGATACGCAGTATTTT
d_gene: -; abundance: -; j_gene: TRBJ1-5; v_gene: TRBV28; CDR3aa: CASNWRYQPQHF; CDR3nt: TGTGCCAGCAACTGGAGGTATCAGCCCCAGCATTTT
d_gene: TRBD2; abundance: -; j_gene: TRBJ2-3; v_gene: TRBV30; CDR3aa: CAWSLGTSGKTDTQYF; CDR3nt: TGTGCCTGGTCTCTCGGGACTAGCGGGAAGACAGATACGCAGTATTTT
d_gene: TRBD1; abundance: -; j_gene: TRBJ2-4; v_gene: TRBV28; CDR3aa: CASRGQSLAKNIQYF; CDR3nt: TGTGCCAGCAGGGGACAGTCACTAGCCAAAAACATTCAGTACTTC
d_gene: -; abundance: -; j_gene: TRBJ1-5; v_gene: TRBV19; CDR3aa: CASTYIRGINQPQHF; CDR3nt: TGTGCCAGCACGTATATTCGGGGGATCAATCAGCCCCAGCATTTT
d_gene: -; abundance: -; j_gene: TRBJ2-2; v_gene: TRBV10-3; CDR3aa: CAITGGVLNTGELFF; CDR3nt: TGTGCCATCACCGGCGGGGTCCTGAACACCGGGGAGCTGTTTTTT
d_gene: TRBD2; abundance: once; j_gene: TRBJ2-4; v_gene: TRBV19; CDR3aa: CASSIAGGLAKNIQYF; CDR3nt: TGTGCCAGTAGTATAGCGGGAGGGTTAGCCAAAAACATTCAGTACTTC
d_gene: TRBD1; abundance: -; j_gene: TRBJ1-6; v_gene: TRBV15; CDR3aa: CATSRDRDRFSPLHF; CDR3nt: TGTGCCACCAGCAGAGATAGGGACAGGTTTTCACCCCTCCACTTT
d_gene: -; abundance: -; j_gene: TRBJ2-5; v_gene: TRBV24-1; CDR3aa: CATSDLRGRETQYF; CDR3nt: TGTGCCACCAGTGATTTGAGGGGTAGGGAGACCCAGTACTTC
d_gene: TRBD1; abundance: once; j_gene: TRBJ1-1; v_gene: TRBV6-2/TRBV6-3; CDR3aa: CASSPGTGNTEAFF; CDR3nt: TGTGCCAGCAGTCCCGGGACAGGGAACACTGAAGCTTTCTTT
d_gene: -; abundance: -; j_gene: TRBJ1-2; v_gene: TRBV12-3/TRBV12-4; CDR3aa: CASSPGQSIGYTF; CDR3nt: TGTGCCAGCAGTCCCGGACAGTCCATTGGCTACACCTTC
d_gene: TRBD1; abundance: -; j_gene: TRBJ1-2; v_gene: TRBV6-5; CDR3aa: CASSSPGTAQAGYTF; CDR3nt: TGTGCCAGCAGTTCCCCCGGGACAGCCCAAGCTGGCTACACCTTC
d_gene: -; abundance: -; j_gene: TRBJ1-3; v_gene: TRBV19; CDR3aa: CASSGERGPSGNTIYF; CDR3nt: TGTGCCAGTTCGGGCGAAAGGGGCCCCTCTGGAAACACCATATATTTT
d_gene: TRBD1; abundance: -; j_gene: TRBJ2-6; v_gene: TRBV5-1; CDR3aa: CASSYTRGQETSGANVLTF; CDR3nt: TGCGCCAGCAGCTACACTAGGGGACAGGAGACCTCTGGGGCCAACGTCCTGACTTTC
d_gene: -; abundance: -; j_gene: TRBJ2-7; v_gene: TRBV3-1/TRBV3-2; CDR3aa: CASSLLSSGRYEQYF; CDR3nt: TGTGCCAGCAGCCTATTAAGTTCGGGGAGGTACGAGCAGTACTTC